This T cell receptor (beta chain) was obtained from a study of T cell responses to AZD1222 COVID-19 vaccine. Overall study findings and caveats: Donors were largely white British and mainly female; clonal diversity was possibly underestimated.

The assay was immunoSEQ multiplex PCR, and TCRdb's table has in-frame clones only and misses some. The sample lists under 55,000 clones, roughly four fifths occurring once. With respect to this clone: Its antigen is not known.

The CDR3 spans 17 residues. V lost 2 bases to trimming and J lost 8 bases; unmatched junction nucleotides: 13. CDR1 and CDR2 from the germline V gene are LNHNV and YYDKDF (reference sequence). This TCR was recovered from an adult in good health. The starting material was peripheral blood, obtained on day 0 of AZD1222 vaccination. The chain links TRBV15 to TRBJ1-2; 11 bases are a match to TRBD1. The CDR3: CATSRPGQGALVYGYTF. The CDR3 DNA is TGTGCCACCAGCAGACCCGGACAGGGGGCTTTGGTGTACGGCTACACCTTC. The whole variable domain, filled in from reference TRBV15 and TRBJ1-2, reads DAMVIQNPRYQVTQFGKPVTLSCSQTLNHNVMYWYQQKSSQAPKLLFHYYDKDFNNEADTPDNFQSRRPNTSFCFLDIRSPGLGDTAMYLCATSRPGQGALVYGYTFGSGTRLTVV.